This TCR beta chain was sequenced during a study of shared clonotypes between healthy human individuals. V shed 7 bases and J shed 5 bases, with 14 bases lying between them. Germline V gene sequence: CDR1 GTSNPN, CDR2 SVGIG (reference sequence). The CDR3 runs 12 residues. Profiling relied on immunoSEQ multiplex PCR, and the TCRdb table lists in-frame clones only, not all of them. The repertoire consists of about 1 million clones, with about 75% occurring once and the leading ten covering less than 1.5%. The chain uses TRBV30 and TRBJ2-5, with D possibly TRBD2 on 5 matching bases. The origin of this receptor is a young man in good health. Sequences were obtained from memory CD4+ T cells sorted from blood. The subset was: CD45RA-negative fraction. The CDR3 sequence: CAYSLSGETQYF. As DNA, the CDR3 is TGTGCCTACAGCCTCTCGGGGGAGACCCAGTACTTC.